This T cell receptor beta chain was recovered during a study of T cells in Graves' hyperthyroidism and ophthalmopathy. Findings of the study overall: Most clonotypes expanded in the thyroid (above 0.001) were also present in blood.

The table lists this clonotype with many counts. The antigen remains unidentified. Exclusion of a patient resulted from uncontrolled infection, other autoimmune disease, pregnancy or lactation. TCR beta CDR3 region amplification was performed from RNA transcripts. The HTBI primer set served for first-round RT-PCR of the TCR CDR3. Each CDR3 protein gets one entry after TCRdb re-called the multiplex PCR reads with MiXCR. The sample yields 610,000 or so distinct CDR3 sequences, 46% seen once. The CDR3 runs 15 residues. Germline V CDR1 and CDR2: ENHRY, SYGVKD. V lost 10 bases to trimming and J lost 0 bases, with 13 bases between them.

The chain combines TRBV10-3 with TRBJ2-6; D might be TRBD2 (5 bases). The source material was peripheral blood or thyroid tissue (not recorded which). The TCR was taken from a woman under 30 with Graves' hyperthyroidism. The CDR3 sequence is CATRETGSGANVLTF. CDR3 nucleotides: TGTGCCACCCGGGAAACCGGCTCTGGGGCCAACGTCCTGACTTTC.